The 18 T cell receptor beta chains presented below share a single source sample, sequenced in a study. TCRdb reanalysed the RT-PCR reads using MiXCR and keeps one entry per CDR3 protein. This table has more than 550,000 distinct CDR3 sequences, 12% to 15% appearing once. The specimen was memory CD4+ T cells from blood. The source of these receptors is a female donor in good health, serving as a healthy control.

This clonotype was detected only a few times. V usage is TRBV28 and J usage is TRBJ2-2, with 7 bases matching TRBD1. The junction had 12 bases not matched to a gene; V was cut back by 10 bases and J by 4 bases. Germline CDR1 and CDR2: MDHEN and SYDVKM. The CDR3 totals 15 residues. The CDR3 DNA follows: TGTGCCACCGCCTACGACAGGGTGGGCACCGGGGAGCTGTTTTTT. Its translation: CATAYDRVGTGELFF.

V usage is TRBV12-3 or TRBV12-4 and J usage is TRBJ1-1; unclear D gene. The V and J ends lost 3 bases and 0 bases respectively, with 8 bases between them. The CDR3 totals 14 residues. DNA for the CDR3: TGTGCCAGCAGTTTCGCAAGTATGAACACTGAAGCTTTCTTT. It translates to CASSFASMNTEAFF.

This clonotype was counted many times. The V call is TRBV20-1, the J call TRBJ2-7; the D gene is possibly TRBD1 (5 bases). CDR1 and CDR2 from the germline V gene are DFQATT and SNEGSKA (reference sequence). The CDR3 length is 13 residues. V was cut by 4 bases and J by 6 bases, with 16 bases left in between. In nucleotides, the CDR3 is TGCAGTGCTAATCAGGCAGGGTCCGGCGAGCAGTACTTC. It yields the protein CSANQAGSGEQYF.

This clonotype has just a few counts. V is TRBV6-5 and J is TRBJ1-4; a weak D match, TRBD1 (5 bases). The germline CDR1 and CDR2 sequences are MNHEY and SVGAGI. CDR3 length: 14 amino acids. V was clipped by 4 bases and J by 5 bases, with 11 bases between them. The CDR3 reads CASSWDRGNEKLFF. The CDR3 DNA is TGTGCCAGCAGTTGGGACCGTGGGAATGAAAAACTGTTTTTT.

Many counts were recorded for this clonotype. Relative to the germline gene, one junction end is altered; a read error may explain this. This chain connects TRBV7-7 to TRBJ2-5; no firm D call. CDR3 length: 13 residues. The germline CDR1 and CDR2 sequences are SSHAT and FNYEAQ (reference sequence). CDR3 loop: CASSSSHRETQYF. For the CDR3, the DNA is TGTGCTAGCAGCTCAAGTCATCGTGAGACCCAGTACTTC.

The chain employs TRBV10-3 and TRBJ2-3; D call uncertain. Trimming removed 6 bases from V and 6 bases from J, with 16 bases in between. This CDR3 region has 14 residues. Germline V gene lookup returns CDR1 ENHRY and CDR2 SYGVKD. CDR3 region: CAIRGRGGGDTQYF. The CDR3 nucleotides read TGTGCCATCAGGGGCAGAGGTGGTGGGGATACGCAGTATTTT.

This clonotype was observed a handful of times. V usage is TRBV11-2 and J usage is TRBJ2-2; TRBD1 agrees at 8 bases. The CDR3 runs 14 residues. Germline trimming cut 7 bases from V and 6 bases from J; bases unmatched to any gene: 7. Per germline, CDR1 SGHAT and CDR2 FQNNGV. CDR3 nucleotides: TGTGCCAGCAAAAAGGACAGGGTCGCCGGGGAGCTGTTTTTT. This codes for CASKKDRVAGELFF.

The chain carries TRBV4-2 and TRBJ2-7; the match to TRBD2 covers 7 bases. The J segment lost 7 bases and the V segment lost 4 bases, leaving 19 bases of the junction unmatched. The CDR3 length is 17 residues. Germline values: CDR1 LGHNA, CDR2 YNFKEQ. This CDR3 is CASSPGNVAAGRREQYF. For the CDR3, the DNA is TGTGCCAGCAGCCCGGGAAACGTTGCAGCGGGACGACGGGAGCAGTACTTC.

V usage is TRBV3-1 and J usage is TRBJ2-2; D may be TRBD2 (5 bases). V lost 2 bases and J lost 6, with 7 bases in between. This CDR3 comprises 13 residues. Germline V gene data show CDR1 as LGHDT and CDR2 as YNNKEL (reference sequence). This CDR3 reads CASSQLLAGELFF. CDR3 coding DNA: TGTGCCAGCAGCCAATTACTAGCCGGGGAGCTGTTTTTT.

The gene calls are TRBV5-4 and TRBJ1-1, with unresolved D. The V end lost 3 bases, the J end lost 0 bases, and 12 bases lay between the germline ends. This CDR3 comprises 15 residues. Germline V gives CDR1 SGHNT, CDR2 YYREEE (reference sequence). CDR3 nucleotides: TGTGCCAGCAGCTGGGGAGCGGCACTGAACACTGAAGCTTTCTTT. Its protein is CASSWGAALNTEAFF.

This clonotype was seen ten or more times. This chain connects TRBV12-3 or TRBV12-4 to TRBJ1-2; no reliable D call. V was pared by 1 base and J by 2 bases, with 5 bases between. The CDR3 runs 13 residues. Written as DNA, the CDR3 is TGTGCCAGCAGTTTAGGCGGAAACTATGGCTACACCTTC. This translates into CASSLGGNYGYTF.

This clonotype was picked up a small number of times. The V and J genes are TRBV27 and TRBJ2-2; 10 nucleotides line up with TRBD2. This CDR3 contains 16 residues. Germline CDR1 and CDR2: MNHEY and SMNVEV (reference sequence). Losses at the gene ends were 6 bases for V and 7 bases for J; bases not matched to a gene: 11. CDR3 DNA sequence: TGTGCCAGCAGGAGGGACAGCGGGGGGGACGTCGGGGAGCTGTTTTTT. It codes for CASRRDSGGDVGELFF.

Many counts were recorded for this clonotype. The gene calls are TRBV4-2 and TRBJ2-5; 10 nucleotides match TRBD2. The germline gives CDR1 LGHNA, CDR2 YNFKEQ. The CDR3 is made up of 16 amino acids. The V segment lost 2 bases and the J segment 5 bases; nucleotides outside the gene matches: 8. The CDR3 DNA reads TGTGCCAGCAGCCAAATGCTAGCGGGAGTTGCGGAGACCCAGTACTTC. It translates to CASSQMLAGVAETQYF.

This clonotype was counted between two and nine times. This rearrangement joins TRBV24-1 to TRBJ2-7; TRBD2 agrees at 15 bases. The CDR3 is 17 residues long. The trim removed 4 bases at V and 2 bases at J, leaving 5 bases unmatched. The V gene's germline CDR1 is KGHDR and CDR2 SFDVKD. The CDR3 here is CATSDSGLAGGTYEQYF. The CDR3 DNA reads TGTGCCACCAGTGACTCGGGACTAGCGGGGGGCACCTACGAGCAGTACTTC.

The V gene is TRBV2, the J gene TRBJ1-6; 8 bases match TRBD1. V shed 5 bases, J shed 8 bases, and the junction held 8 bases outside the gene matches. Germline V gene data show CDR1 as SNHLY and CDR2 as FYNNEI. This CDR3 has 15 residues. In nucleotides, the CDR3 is TGTGCCAGCAGTCCCATCACAGGGGGGGATTCACCCCTCCACTTT. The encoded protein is CASSPITGGDSPLHF.

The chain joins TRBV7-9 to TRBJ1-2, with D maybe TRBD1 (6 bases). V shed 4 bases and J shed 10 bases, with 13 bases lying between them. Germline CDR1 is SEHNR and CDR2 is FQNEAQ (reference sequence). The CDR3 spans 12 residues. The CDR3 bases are TGTGCCAGCAGCTCCGGGACAACAGACTACACCTTC. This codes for CASSSGTTDYTF.

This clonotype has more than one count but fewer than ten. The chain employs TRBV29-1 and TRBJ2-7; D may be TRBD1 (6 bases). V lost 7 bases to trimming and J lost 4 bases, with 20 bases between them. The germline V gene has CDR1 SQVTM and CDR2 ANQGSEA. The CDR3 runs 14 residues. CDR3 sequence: CSASLTGIGYEQYF. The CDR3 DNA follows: TGCAGCGCCTCACTTACAGGGATTGGGTACGAGCAGTACTTC.

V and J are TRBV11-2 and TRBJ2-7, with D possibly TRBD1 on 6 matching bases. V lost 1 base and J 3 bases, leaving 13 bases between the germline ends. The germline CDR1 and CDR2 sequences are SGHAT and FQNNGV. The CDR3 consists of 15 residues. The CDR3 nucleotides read TGTGCCAGCAGCTTAGCTCGACAGGTACTCTACGAGCAGTACTTC. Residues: CASSLARQVLYEQYF.